These 27 T cell receptor beta chains came from one sample sequenced in a study of CD8 T cells in ankylosing spondylitis. Study observations and caveats: Within ankylosing spondylitis blood, a TCR beta motif made up of several highly homologous variants appeared to be characteristic.

Each CDR3 protein is one row after TCRdb ran MiXCR on the 5' RACE reads. The table lists approximately 540,000 distinct CDR3 sequences, 10% to 15% of them singletons. What these receptors recognize is not known. Material: blood, either unsorted or a sorted T cell fraction (not recorded which). These receptors all stem from a male donor with ankylosing spondylitis.

V and J are TRBV25-1 and TRBJ2-1, with D perhaps TRBD2 (6 bases). Germline-derived CDR1 and CDR2 are MGHDK and SYGVNS. Trimming left V 4 bases short and J 1 base short, with 14 bases between. The CDR3 length is 16 residues. The CDR3 sequence: CASSGLAVRSYNEQFF. CDR3 coding DNA: TGTGCCAGCAGTGGTTTAGCGGTTCGGTCCTACAATGAGCAGTTCTTC.

In this sample, this clonotype turned up many times. The chain employs TRBV29-1 and TRBJ2-1; D call uncertain. V lost 7 bases, J lost 4 bases, and 14 bases lay in between. CDR1 SQVTM and CDR2 ANQGSEA come from the germline V gene. The CDR3 contains 13 residues. CDR3 DNA sequence: TGCAGCGCCCTCAAACCTTTTTACAATGAGCAGTTCTTC. Translated: CSALKPFYNEQFF.

This clonotype was detected a few times. V is TRBV29-1 and J is TRBJ2-5; the D call may be TRBD1 or TRBD2 (5 bases each). In germline, CDR1 is SQVTM, CDR2 ANQGSEA. Trimming took 6 bases from V and 1 from J, leaving 12 bases between them. The CDR3 extends over 13 amino acids. CDR3: CSVNRGVQETQYF. CDR3 sequence (DNA): TGCAGCGTCAACCGGGGCGTCCAAGAGACCCAGTACTTC.

The chain uses TRBV19 and TRBJ1-4; 7 nucleotides match TRBD1. V shed 9 bases and J 0 bases; nucleotides not matched to a gene: 7. The CDR3 length is 15 residues. Germline loops: CDR1 LNHDA, CDR2 SQIVND (reference sequence). CDR3 in amino acids: CASGDRPATNEKLFF. The CDR3 DNA is TGTGCCAGCGGGGACAGACCTGCAACTAATGAAAAACTGTTTTTT.

J is TRBJ2-5 and V is TRBV7-2, with TRBD2 matching 8 bases. Germline trimming cut 3 bases from V and 5 bases from J; bases unmatched to any gene: 5. CDR1 and CDR2 from the germline V gene are SGHTA and FQGNSA. The CDR3 runs to 14 residues. CDR3 bases: TGTGCCAGCAGCTTTTTAACTAGCGGTGAGACCCAGTACTTC. This sequence encodes CASSFLTSGETQYF.

This clonotype was observed many times. V usage is TRBV5-6 and J usage is TRBJ2-7; TRBD1 might be the D (6 bases). With 0 bases removed from V and 0 bases from J, the gap between germline ends came to 10 bases. The CDR3 runs to 15 residues. CDR1 and CDR2 (germline): SGHDT, YYEEEE. DNA of the CDR3: TGTGCCAGCAGCTTGGAAACAGGGCGCTCCTACGAGCAGTACTTC. Its protein product is CASSLETGRSYEQYF.

This clonotype was seen only a few times. This chain connects TRBV10-2 to TRBJ2-3; no definite D call. Deletions cut 2 bases from V and 2 bases from J, with 2 bases between. CDR3 length: 12 amino acids. From germline, CDR1 is WSHSY and CDR2 SAAADI. CDR3 in DNA: TGCGCCAGCAGTGAGATCACAGATACGCAGTATTTT. Its protein product is CASSEITDTQYF.

A few counts support this clonotype. V gene TRBV11-2 combines with J gene TRBJ2-7; TRBD1 matches at 8 bases. Trimming cost V 4 bases and J 3 bases; bases outside gene matches: 14. Germline V lookup: CDR1 SGHAT, CDR2 FQNNGV. CDR3 length: 17 amino acids. The CDR3 coding sequence is TGTGCCAGCAGCTACCGCCTCAGGCAGGGGGCGGACTACGAGCAGTACTTC. It encodes CASSYRLRQGADYEQYF.

Only a few counts were recorded for this clonotype. V and J are TRBV18 and TRBJ2-5; D ambiguous. The CDR3 loop spans 15 amino acids. Germline lookup yields CDR1 KGHSH and CDR2 LQKENI. Trimming took off 0 bases at V and 1 base at J, with 9 bases between the two ends. CDR3 in amino acids: CASSPPSLPQETQYF. CDR3 sequence (DNA): TGTGCCAGCTCACCACCCTCCCTCCCCCAAGAGACCCAGTACTTC.

A note on this clonotype: Its ends do not fully match the called genes, so a read error is possible. The rearrangement uses TRBV9 and TRBJ2-2; D remains unclear. The CDR3 spans 13 residues. The germline gives CDR1 SGDLS, CDR2 YYNGEE. This chain's CDR3 is CASGVVGSGELFF. The DNA for the CDR3 is TGTGCCAGCGGCGTAGTAGGGTCTGGGGAGCTGTTTTTT.

This clonotype was seen repeatedly, ten times or more. V usage is TRBV12-3 or TRBV12-4 and J usage is TRBJ2-2; no firm D call. This CDR3 has 12 amino acids. V was trimmed by 3 bases and J by 8 bases, leaving 7 bases between them. The CDR3 nucleotides read TGTGCCAGCAGTTTGGCAGTAGGGGAGCTGTTTTTT. This codes for CASSLAVGELFF.

This clonotype came up a few times. The V and J genes are TRBV29-1 and TRBJ1-1; 9 bases fit TRBD1. The CDR3 consists of 14 residues. V was clipped by 7 bases and J by 1 base; unmatched bases: 7. The germline V gene has CDR1 SQVTM and CDR2 ANQGSEA. The CDR3 spells CSGDGTGKNTEAFF. In DNA form, the CDR3 reads TGCAGCGGGGATGGGACAGGGAAGAACACTGAAGCTTTCTTT.

A few counts support this clonotype. The CDR3: CSASRQGGRRETQYF. The CDR3 DNA reads TGCAGTGCTAGTAGGCAGGGCGGGCGTCGAGAGACCCAGTACTTC. The rearrangement uses TRBV20-1 and TRBJ2-5; the D call may be TRBD1 or TRBD2 (5 bases each). Germline CDR1 DFQATT, CDR2 SNEGSKA (reference sequence). Between the trimmed V and J ends, which lost 3 bases and 4 bases, there was a span of 18 bases. This CDR3 spans 15 amino acids.

This clonotype has a count of ten or more. CDR3 amino acids: CSAPGQTYEQYF. The CDR3 DNA sequence: TGCAGTGCTCCGGGACAGACCTACGAGCAGTACTTC. The J gene is TRBJ2-7, the V gene TRBV20-1, with 7 bases aligning to TRBD1. V lost 5 bases, J lost 2 bases, and 3 bases stayed unmatched. The CDR3 sequence is 12 residues long. Germline CDR1 and CDR2: DFQATT and SNEGSKA (reference sequence).

A word on this clonotype: At one of its ends the junction is not consistent with the germline gene, which may arise from a read error. This chain joins TRBV24-1 and TRBJ2-2, with 9 bases aligning to TRBD1. CDR1 and CDR2 from the germline V gene are KGHDR and SFDVKD. The CDR3 extends over 17 amino acids. CDR3 sequence (DNA): TGTGCCATCAGTGATTTTGGGGGACAGGGCGACACCGGGGAGCTGTTTTTT. This translates into CAISDFGGQGDTGELFF.

This clonotype was counted only a few times. This chain connects TRBV11-2 to TRBJ1-1; D remains unclear. Germline lookup yields CDR1 SGHAT and CDR2 FQNNGV. The CDR3 has 15 amino acids. V gave up 3 bases and J gave up 4 bases, with 15 bases separating them. CDR3 sequence (DNA): TGTGCCAGCAGCTTGTACGAGGCGGGAACCACTGAAGCTTTCTTT. This sequence encodes CASSLYEAGTTEAFF.

This chain uses TRBV20-1 with TRBJ1-5; possibly TRBD1 for D (6 bases). V lost 0 bases and J 0 bases, leaving 30 bases between the germline ends. CDR3 length: 22 residues. The germline V gene encodes CDR1 DFQATT and CDR2 SNEGSKA (reference sequence). The CDR3 DNA follows: TGCAGTGCTAGAGATCCGGTTCTAACAGGGTCTCTCGGTCCTGATAGCAATCAGCCCCAGCATTTT. Protein product: CSARDPVLTGSLGPDSNQPQHF.

This clonotype was seen repeatedly, ten times or more. One junction end does not reproduce the germline sequence, and a read error may be involved. The rearrangement joins TRBV20-1 to TRBJ2-3; D gene ambiguous. This CDR3 spans 12 amino acids. The germline V gene has CDR1 DFQATT and CDR2 SNEGSKA (reference sequence). The CDR3: CSARGLWDTQYF. The CDR3 DNA is TGCAGTGCCAGAGGTCTATGGGATACGCAGTATTTT.

This clonotype has more than one count but fewer than ten. J is TRBJ2-3 and V is TRBV11-2, with TRBD2 matching over 16 bases. Germline-derived CDR1 and CDR2 are SGHAT and FQNNGV. The length of the CDR3 is 19 residues. Trimming removed 5 bases from V and 0 bases from J; junction bases left unmatched: 8. The CDR3 DNA reads TGTGCCAGCAGCACTACGGGACTAGCGGGAGGGTCTAGCACAGATACGCAGTATTTT. Its protein product is CASSTTGLAGGSSTDTQYF.

This clonotype was found a few times. V is TRBV11-3 and J is TRBJ1-1, with TRBD1 matching 8 bases. The trim removed 5 bases at V and 5 bases at J, leaving 7 bases unmatched. This CDR3 spans 14 amino acids. CDR1 SGHNT and CDR2 YENEEA come from the germline V gene. CDR3 sequence reads: CASSPTRGQTEAFF. Here the CDR3 DNA reads TGTGCCAGCAGCCCTACCAGGGGGCAGACTGAAGCTTTCTTT.

This clonotype was observed a handful of times. V and J are TRBV30 and TRBJ1-1, with a possible D match to TRBD1 (6 bases). The CDR3 is 13 amino acids. Germline V lookup: CDR1 GTSNPN, CDR2 SVGIG (reference sequence). V was trimmed by 4 bases and J by 4 bases, leaving 13 bases between them. CDR3 bases: TGTGCCTGGATCAGGGGATTGGTCACTGAAGCTTTCTTT. This codes for CAWIRGLVTEAFF.

Only a few counts were recorded for this clonotype. CDR3 nucleotides: TGTGCCAGCAGCTTAGATCGGACTAGCGGGAACCACGAGCAGTACTTC. Encoded protein: CASSLDRTSGNHEQYF. The rearrangement joins TRBV7-2 to TRBJ2-7, with 12 bases fitting TRBD2. V trimming: 1 base; J trimming: 5 bases; junction bases outside the gene matches: 6. Germline CDR1 and CDR2: SGHTA and FQGNSA. The CDR3 has 16 amino acids.

This clonotype was picked up many times. The V gene is TRBV2, the J gene TRBJ2-7; D is undetermined. Deletions cut 6 bases from V and 3 bases from J, with 12 bases between. CDR3 size: 13 residues. From germline, CDR1 is SNHLY and CDR2 FYNNEI. The chain's CDR3 is CASRRPKSYEQYF. The CDR3 bases are TGTGCCAGCAGGCGACCTAAGAGCTACGAGCAGTACTTC.

This clonotype came up a few times. The chain couples TRBV20-1 to TRBJ2-3, with 10 bases fitting TRBD2. Trimming at V came to 3 bases and at J to 2 bases, leaving 5 bases not matched to a gene. This CDR3 contains 15 residues. CDR1 and CDR2 (germline): DFQATT, SNEGSKA (reference sequence). CDR3 loop: CSASGAGGPTDTQYF. The CDR3 DNA reads TGCAGTGCTAGCGGAGCGGGAGGGCCCACAGATACGCAGTATTTT.

In nucleotides, the CDR3 is TGCAGTGCTAGAGATCCCCGACTAGCGGGAGTGGTTGAGACCCAGTACTTC. Residues: CSARDPRLAGVVETQYF. The chain employs TRBV20-1 and TRBJ2-5, with 12 bases fitting TRBD2. The germline CDR1 and CDR2 sequences are DFQATT and SNEGSKA (reference sequence). The CDR3 spans 17 residues. V lost 0 bases and J lost 5; bases outside the gene matches: 10.

This clonotype has more than one count but fewer than ten. The gene calls are TRBV20-1 and TRBJ1-3, with 9 bases fitting TRBD1. There are 14 residues in the CDR3. Germline trimming cut 3 bases from V and 4 bases from J; bases unmatched to any gene: 4. Per germline, CDR1 DFQATT and CDR2 SNEGSKA (reference sequence). The CDR3 spells CSARGDRAGNTIYF. In DNA form, the CDR3 reads TGCAGTGCTAGGGGGGACAGGGCCGGAAACACCATATATTTT.

This clonotype was counted once. The chain links TRBV7-9 to TRBJ2-5; 13 nucleotides line up with TRBD2. The J segment lost 4 bases and the V segment lost 5 bases, leaving 7 bases of the junction unmatched. CDR1 is SEHNR and CDR2 is FQNEAQ in the germline V gene (reference sequence). The CDR3 sequence is 16 residues long. CDR3 protein: CASSRTSGRAVETQYF. The CDR3 bases are TGTGCCAGCAGCCGAACTAGCGGGAGGGCCGTAGAGACCCAGTACTTC.